These 10 T cell receptor beta chains came from one sample sequenced in a study of control samples from healthy donors and cancer patients. Profiling relied on immunoSEQ multiplex PCR, and the TCRdb table lists in-frame clones only, not all of them. The table has about 140,000 clones, around 85% seen once. Sequencing input: blood. The receptors originated from a woman in her twenties or thirties in good health.

CDR3 region: CASSPQGAGSSPLHF. DNA for the CDR3: TGTGCCAGTAGTCCCCAGGGGGCGGGCAGTTCACCCCTCCACTTT. The genes are TRBV19 and TRBJ1-6, with 8 nucleotides matching TRBD1. This CDR3 spans 15 amino acids. Trimming at V came to 5 bases and at J to 9 bases, leaving 9 bases not matched to a gene. CDR1 LNHDA and CDR2 SQIVND come from the germline V gene (reference sequence).

V usage is TRBV18 and J usage is TRBJ2-5; D is unclear. The V gene's germline CDR1 is KGHSH and CDR2 LQKENI. The CDR3 is made up of 12 amino acids. The V gene lost 3 bases and the J gene lost 5 bases, with 7 bases spanning the gap. CDR3: CASSPPVETQYF. DNA for the CDR3: TGTGCCAGCTCACCGCCGGTGGAGACCCAGTACTTC.

This clone was seen only once. The chain combines TRBV15 with TRBJ2-7; the D is unclear. Germline V CDR1 and CDR2: LNHNV, YYDKDF (reference sequence). The V end was cut by 0 bases, the J end by 2 bases, with 20 bases between. The CDR3 extends over 18 amino acids. Here the CDR3 reads CATSRDPPLPGEAYEQYF. As DNA, the CDR3 is TGTGCCACCAGCAGAGATCCCCCCCTCCCAGGAGAGGCCTACGAGCAGTACTTC.

The chain couples TRBV3-1 (or the pseudogene TRBV3-2) to TRBJ1-4, with TRBD1 matching 7 bases. CDR1 and CDR2 from the germline V gene are LGHDT and YNNKEL (reference sequence). V lost 1 base and J lost 0; bases outside the gene matches: 8. The length of the CDR3 is 18 residues. CDR3 DNA sequence: TGTGCCAGCAGCCAAGTTTGGACAGGCGTTGCAACTAATGAAAAACTGTTTTTT. Its protein is CASSQVWTGVATNEKLFF.

The rearrangement joins TRBV18 to TRBJ1-1, with TRBD1 as a possible D gene (5 bases). CDR1 is KGHSH and CDR2 is LQKENI in the germline V gene. Trimming shortened V by 0 bases and J by 1 base, and 9 bases separated the two germline ends. The CDR3 extends over 15 amino acids. The CDR3 protein is CASSPPRAGNTEAFF. CDR3 DNA sequence: TGTGCCAGCTCACCACCCAGGGCAGGGAACACTGAAGCTTTCTTT.

V usage is TRBV5-1 and J usage is TRBJ2-2, with 12 bases aligning to TRBD2. The V gene end was trimmed by 2 bases and the J gene end by 4 bases; junction bases not matched to a gene: 6. Germline V gene sequence: CDR1 SGHRS, CDR2 YFSETQ. The CDR3 is 17 residues long. CDR3 nucleotides: TGCGCCAGCAGCTTAACTAGCGGGAGGTCGGGCACCGGGGAGCTGTTTTTT. Translation gives CASSLTSGRSGTGELFF.

The V gene is TRBV3-1 (or the pseudogene TRBV3-2), the J gene TRBJ2-1; D tentatively fits TRBD1 or TRBD2 (5 bases each). The CDR3 consists of 13 residues. CDR1 and CDR2 (germline): LGHDT, YNNKEL (reference sequence). The ends were cut back, 1 base at V and 7 bases at J, with 8 bases in the middle. CDR3 nucleotides: TGTGCCAGCAGCCAAGGGGGGAGTAATGAGCAGTTCTTC. Translating it yields CASSQGGSNEQFF.

On this clone: The same CDR3 can be traced to other DNA sequences in this sample. CDR3 amino acids: CASSLGVNTEAFF. CDR3 in DNA: TGTGCCAGCAGTTTAGGCGTGAACACTGAAGCTTTCTTT. This chain uses TRBV28 with TRBJ1-1, with D unclear. Germline V gives CDR1 MDHEN, CDR2 SYDVKM. The CDR3 runs to 13 residues. Trimming stripped 2 bases from V and 0 bases from J, with 4 bases between.

This clone was picked up a small number of times. V gene TRBV3-1 (or the pseudogene TRBV3-2) combines with J gene TRBJ2-7, with 9 positions matching TRBD1. V trimming: 1 base; J trimming: 1 base; junction bases outside the gene matches: 8. From germline, CDR1 is LGHDT and CDR2 YNNKEL (reference sequence). The CDR3 extends over 17 amino acids. The CDR3 DNA follows: TGTGCCAGCAGCCAAGTCGGACAGGGGTTTCGGTCCTACGAGCAGTACTTC. Residues: CASSQVGQGFRSYEQYF.

This clone was recorded a few times. The chain links TRBV27 to TRBJ2-5; unclear D gene. The CDR3 has 12 amino acids. Germline loops: CDR1 MNHEY, CDR2 SMNVEV (reference sequence). V was clipped by 6 bases and J by 5 bases, with 10 bases between them. CDR3 residues: CASSWKGETQYF. The CDR3 bases are TGTGCCAGCAGCTGGAAAGGGGAGACCCAGTACTTC.